These 27 T cell receptor beta chains originate from one sample sequenced in a study of regulatory T cells in long-lasting Graves disease. Stated time point: persistent/refractory GD, antithyroid drugs over 5 years with positive TRAb. PBMC-derived RNA was used for the TCR library. Through Arm-PCR of CDR3 regions and iRepertoire HTBI primers, TCR beta libraries were built. TCRdb recomputed calls from the multiplex PCR reads with MiXCR, one row per CDR3 protein. The data hold around 450,000 distinct CDR3 sequences, with 20% to 25% observed a single time. The specimen was peripheral blood mononuclear cells (PBMCs), collected when the disease was refractory, from a patient treated with antithyroid drugs. The source is a female donor with Graves disease.

This clonotype showed up just a few times. The chain has TRBV19 and TRBJ1-1; possibly TRBD1 for D (5 bases). The germline V gene encodes CDR1 LNHDA and CDR2 SQIVND (reference sequence). V was pared by 5 bases and J by 1 base, with 20 bases between. CDR3 length: 17 amino acids. The CDR3 coding sequence is TGTGCCAGTAGTCCCCGGACTGATCGGGGGTCGAACACTGAAGCTTTCTTT. It translates to CASSPRTDRGSNTEAFF.

The V and J genes are TRBV5-1 and TRBJ1-1; D perhaps matches TRBD1 (5 bases). Germline V gives CDR1 SGHRS, CDR2 YFSETQ. V dropped 3 bases and J dropped 7 bases, with 13 bases sitting between them. CDR3 length: 13 residues. The CDR3 region is CASSSWDGHEAFF. The CDR3 DNA is TGCGCCAGCAGCTCCTGGGACGGACATGAAGCTTTCTTT.

The rearrangement joins TRBV19 to TRBJ2-5; D not certain. Germline V gene lookup returns CDR1 LNHDA and CDR2 SQIVND (reference sequence). CDR3 length: 13 amino acids. Trimming took off 3 bases at V and 5 bases at J, with 10 bases between the two ends. CDR3 region: CASSMSNGETQYF. The CDR3 region has the DNA TGTGCCAGTAGTATGAGTAATGGGGAGACCCAGTACTTC. Filled out from reference TRBV19 and TRBJ2-5, the complete variable domain reads DGGITQSPKYLFRKEGQNVTLSCEQNLNHDAMYWYRQDPGQGLRLIYYSQIVNDFQKGDIAEGYSVSREKKESFPLTVTSAQKNPTAFYLCASSMSNGETQYFGPGTRLLVL.

V is TRBV24-1 and J is TRBJ1-3; D remains unclear. The ends were cut back, 3 bases at V and 1 base at J, with 6 bases in the middle. CDR3 size: 14 residues. Germline loops: CDR1 KGHDR, CDR2 SFDVKD. The CDR3 nucleotides read TGTGCCACCAGTGATCCGGGATCTGGAAACACCATATATTTT. This encodes CATSDPGSGNTIYF.

CDR3 region: CASSDYASGSTDTQYF. The CDR3 nucleotides are TGTGCCAGCAGCGACTACGCCAGCGGGAGTACAGATACGCAGTATTTT. This rearrangement joins TRBV27 to TRBJ2-3; 8 bases line up with TRBD2. V was pared by 6 bases and J by 3 bases, with 11 bases of the junction left unmatched. This CDR3 is built from 16 residues. CDR1 MNHEY and CDR2 SMNVEV come from the germline V gene (reference sequence).

The chain uses TRBV4-1 and TRBJ2-3, with D possibly being TRBD2 (7 bases). V lost 3 bases and J lost 2, with 18 bases in between. Germline V gives CDR1 MGHRA, CDR2 YSYEKL. The CDR3 sequence is 17 residues long. CDR3 protein: CASSHPWGGGPTDTQYF. CDR3 coding DNA: TGCGCCAGCAGCCACCCCTGGGGGGGGGGCCCCACAGATACGCAGTATTTT.

This clonotype was counted ten times or more. The chain couples TRBV6-4 to TRBJ1-1, with 8 bases identical to TRBD1. The CDR3 spans 16 residues. The germline CDR1 and CDR2 sequences are MRHNA and SNTAGT. Trimming removed 4 bases from V and 1 base from J; junction bases left unmatched: 8. The CDR3, as DNA: TGTGCCAGCAGTGCCACGGACAGGGCCGGGAACACTGAAGCTTTCTTT. As protein: CASSATDRAGNTEAFF.

V and J are TRBV7-2 and TRBJ1-2; 7 bases line up with TRBD1. Per germline, CDR1 SGHTA and CDR2 FQGNSA. The CDR3 is 15 amino acids. Germline trimming cut 0 bases from V and 7 bases from J; bases unmatched to any gene: 8. CDR3 DNA sequence: TGTGCCAGCAGCTTAGCGCTACAGGGGATGAGTGGCTACACCTTC. Amino acid sequence: CASSLALQGMSGYTF.

CDR3 loop: CASSFLGSEGETQYF. Here the CDR3 DNA reads TGTGCCAGCAGCTTCCTCGGTAGCGAGGGAGAGACCCAGTACTTC. The chain has TRBV7-8 and TRBJ2-5; the D gene is possibly TRBD2 (5 bases). Per germline, CDR1 SGHVS and CDR2 FQNEAQ. The CDR3 runs to 15 residues. The V and J ends lost 3 bases and 4 bases respectively, with 15 bases between them.

On this clonotype: It may be a read error: a sequence one base away is much more abundant. The J gene is TRBJ2-7, the V gene TRBV6-2 or TRBV6-3; a weak D match, TRBD1 (6 bases). Germline CDR1 reads MNHEY; CDR2 reads SVGEGT. V dropped 6 bases and J dropped 3 bases, with 15 bases sitting between them. The CDR3 runs to 14 residues. CDR3 loop: CASSPGHVDYEQYF. CDR3 bases: TGTGCCAGCAGCCCGGGACACGTGGACTACGAGCAGTACTTC.

This clonotype was counted a few times. The genes are TRBV28 and TRBJ2-5, with 9 bases aligning to TRBD2. V lost 6 bases, J lost 6 bases, and 14 bases stayed unmatched. Germline V CDR1 and CDR2: MDHEN, SYDVKM. CDR3 size: 16 residues. The DNA for the CDR3 is TGTGCCAGCAGCTCAGGGTTTAGCGGGAGTGAGCAGACCCAGTACTTC. It specifies CASSSGFSGSEQTQYF. Drawing the rest from reference TRBV28 and TRBJ2-5, the complete variable domain is DVKVTQSSRYLVKRTGEKVFLECVQDMDHENMFWYRQDPGLGLRLIYFSYDVKMKEKGDIPEGYSVSREKKERFSLILESASTNQTSMYLCASSSGFSGSEQTQYFGPGTRLLVL.

This clonotype was detected a few times. The chain links TRBV19 to TRBJ2-7, with unresolved D. Between the trimmed V and J ends, which lost 4 bases and 3 bases, there was a span of 4 bases. This CDR3 has 11 amino acids. CDR1 and CDR2 from the germline V gene are LNHDA and SQIVND (reference sequence). The CDR3 is CASSNRYEQYF. The CDR3 bases are TGTGCCAGTAGTAACCGCTACGAGCAGTACTTC.

This clonotype was picked up a small number of times. The junction departs from germline at one end; a sequencing error may be responsible. This chain uses TRBV10-3 with TRBJ2-5; D might be TRBD1 or TRBD2, each matching 5 bases. The germline gives CDR1 ENHRY, CDR2 SYGVKD. CDR3 length: 14 residues. DNA of the CDR3: TGTGCCACCAGTGAGTCGAACGGGGACGAGACCCAGTACTTC. Its translation: CATSESNGDETQYF.

Many counts were recorded for this clonotype. DNA of the CDR3: TGCAGCGTTGGAAGGACAGGGGGGCCTAACTATGGCTACACCTTC. It is translated as CSVGRTGGPNYGYTF. The J gene is TRBJ1-2, the V gene TRBV29-1; 10 bases match TRBD1. CDR1 is SQVTM, CDR2 ANQGSEA, per germline. V dropped 4 bases and J dropped 0; count of bases not matched to a gene: 5. The length of the CDR3 is 15 residues.

The sample holds many counts of this clonotype. The V call is TRBV15, the J call TRBJ2-7, with D possibly matching TRBD1 (5 bases). This CDR3 comprises 15 residues. Per the germline V gene, CDR1 is LNHNV and CDR2 is YYDKDF (reference sequence). Trimming cost V 1 base and J 0 bases, with 10 bases left between them. The DNA for the CDR3 is TGTGCCACCAGCAGAGCGCAGGGTTCCTCCTACGAGCAGTACTTC. It translates to CATSRAQGSSYEQYF. The variable domain in full, with the rest retrieved from reference TRBV15 and TRBJ2-7, is DAMVIQNPRYQVTQFGKPVTLSCSQTLNHNVMYWYQQKSSQAPKLLFHYYDKDFNNEADTPDNFQSRRPNTSFCFLDIRSPGLGDTAMYLCATSRAQGSSYEQYFGPGTRLTVT.

This chain links TRBV7-2 with TRBJ1-3; D may be TRBD1 (6 bases). V was cut by 4 bases and J by 1 base, with 11 bases left in between. The CDR3 has 15 amino acids. Looked up from germline, CDR1 is SGHTA and CDR2 is FQGNSA. CDR3: CASSYQQGSGNTIYF. In DNA form, the CDR3 reads TGTGCCAGCAGCTACCAACAGGGATCTGGAAACACCATATATTTT.

This rearrangement joins TRBV28 to TRBJ2-7; TRBD2 is a possible D gene (6 bases). Germline V gene lookup returns CDR1 MDHEN and CDR2 SYDVKM. The CDR3 covers 15 residues. Trimming left V 1 base short and J 4 bases short, with 14 bases between. The CDR3 protein is CASSLFPEGRYEQYF. The CDR3, as DNA: TGTGCCAGCAGTTTATTTCCGGAGGGTAGGTACGAGCAGTACTTC.

The sample holds many counts of this clonotype. The chain couples TRBV28 to TRBJ2-7; unclear D gene. The CDR3 runs 15 residues. V dropped 2 bases and J dropped 1 base, with 12 bases sitting between them. CDR1 and CDR2 (germline): MDHEN, SYDVKM. The CDR3 region has the DNA TGTGCCAGCAGTTTAAGTCCCGGCAATTCCTACGAGCAGTACTTC. Its translation: CASSLSPGNSYEQYF.

This clonotype was counted ten times or more. V and J are TRBV12-3 or TRBV12-4 and TRBJ2-2; possible D gene TRBD2, 6 bases. V was cut by 6 bases and J by 6 bases, with 17 bases left in between. There are 15 residues in the CDR3. CDR3 in DNA: TGTGCCAGCAGATCCACGGGGGAGAGGGCCGGGGAGCTGTTTTTT. Residues: CASRSTGERAGELFF.

The table lists this clonotype with a few counts. The V call is TRBV3-1, the J call TRBJ1-6; unclear D gene. This CDR3 spans 13 amino acids. V was pared by 0 bases and J by 10 bases, with 7 bases between. In germline, CDR1 is LGHDT, CDR2 YNNKEL (reference sequence). For the CDR3, the DNA is TGTGCCAGCAGCCAAGATTCACGGTCACCCCTCCACTTT. It translates to CASSQDSRSPLHF.

As for this clonotype: A much larger clone is a single base away; this may be a read error. The gene calls are TRBV6-5 and TRBJ1-1, with D perhaps matching TRBD1 (5 bases). CDR3 length equals 12 residues. CDR1 MNHEY and CDR2 SVGAGI come from the germline V gene. CDR3 nucleotides: TGTGCCAGCAGTTACTCGGGGACTGGAGCTTTCTTT. It codes for CASSYSGTGAFF.

The chain recombines TRBV7-6 with TRBJ2-7; the match to TRBD1 covers 9 bases. CDR3 length: 16 residues. Germline lookup yields CDR1 SGHVS and CDR2 FNYEAQ. The ends lost 0 bases at V and 0 bases at J; junction bases unmatched: 3. The CDR3 DNA is TGTGCCAGCAGCTTAGCGGAGACAGGGGGCTCCTACGAGCAGTACTTC. Translation: CASSLAETGGSYEQYF.

J is TRBJ2-7 and V is TRBV7-2, with TRBD2 matching over 7 bases. There are 16 residues in the CDR3. Trimming took 0 bases from V and 2 from J; bases not matched to a gene: 7. The germline V gene has CDR1 SGHTA and CDR2 FQGNSA. CDR3 protein: CASSLAAASGTYEQYF. The CDR3 coding sequence is TGTGCCAGCAGCTTAGCGGCGGCTAGCGGTACCTACGAGCAGTACTTC. Combining the CDR3 with reference TRBV7-2 and TRBJ2-7 gives the whole variable domain GAGVSQSPSNKVTEKGKDVELRCDPISGHTALYWYRQSLGQGLEFLIYFQGNSAPDKSGLPSDRFSAERTGGSVSTLTIQRTQQEDSAVYLCASSLAAASGTYEQYFGPGTRLTVT.

A note on this clonotype: Possible read error: a much larger clone is one base away. The chain combines TRBV11-2 with TRBJ1-2, with a weak D call TRBD1 (5 bases). The germline CDR1 and CDR2 sequences are SGHAT and FQNNGV. V was clipped by 4 bases and J by 12 bases, with 21 bases between them. This CDR3 has 14 amino acids. The chain's CDR3 is CASSSRDGRQGHTF. CDR3 DNA sequence: TGTGCCAGCAGCTCCCGGGACGGACGGCAAGGCCACACCTTC.

Ten or more counts support this clonotype. This chain joins TRBV12-3 or TRBV12-4 and TRBJ2-7, with TRBD1 identical over 8 bases. The CDR3 consists of 14 residues. V lost 6 bases, J lost 8 bases, and 12 bases stayed unmatched. Here the CDR3 reads CASSRRQGNRQQYF. As DNA, the CDR3 is TGTGCCAGCAGCCGACGACAGGGGAATAGGCAGCAGTACTTC.

This clonotype appeared a few times. V is TRBV29-1 and J is TRBJ2-2; D not certain. V shed 8 bases and J shed 2 bases, with 18 bases lying between them. From germline, CDR1 is SQVTM and CDR2 ANQGSEA. The CDR3 consists of 15 residues. This CDR3 is CSLIPETVNTGELFF. The DNA of the CDR3 is TGCAGCCTAATTCCGGAGACGGTAAACACCGGGGAGCTGTTTTTT.

J is TRBJ1-5 and V is TRBV19, with TRBD1 matching 7 bases. The germline gives CDR1 LNHDA, CDR2 SQIVND (reference sequence). The CDR3 covers 15 residues. Trimming took 2 bases from V and 4 from J; bases not matched to a gene: 5. The CDR3 loop reads CASSIRRGVNQPQHF. The CDR3 nucleotides read TGTGCCAGTAGTATACGCAGGGGGGTAAATCAGCCCCAGCATTTT.